Here is one TCR beta chain with its context. Its recognized antigen is unknown. Base qualities are not at hand, and no much larger clone is one base apart. The germline V gene encodes CDR1 KGHSH and CDR2 LQKENI. The CDR3 runs 18 amino acids, cysteine and phenylalanine included. The CDR3 DNA has 54 bases and is translated from base 1. V ends up 2 bases short and J 2 bases short, with an unmatched junction base count of 11. A MiSeq instrument was used for deep resolution sequencing, which targeted depths ranging from 1 in 1 million up to 1 in 200,000 T cells, with coverage averaging 10x for each clonotype. TCR beta libraries were generated with the immunoSEQ hsTCRB Kit. The authors' analysis ran thus. ImmunoSEQ Data Assistant and ImmunoSEQ Analyzer were used for data analysis, and V, D and J genes were assigned according to IMGT definitions. Clonality was computed as one minus normalized Shannon entropy of productive rearrangement frequencies, ranging from 0 to 1. Public clonotype analysis was restricted to overrepresented clonotypes comprising at least 0.05% of each patient's repertoire. Approximately 13 age-matched healthy donor repertoires from immuneACCESS served as clonality controls. TCRdb carries this immuneACCESS record with in-frame sequences only. Its versions omit some clonotypes, under half of them owing to an unresolved V gene in the studies checked, with the rest unexplained. Clonal size and the V and J genes are those of that table, whereas D and trimming came from the DNA. The sample yields about 200,000 clones; approximately 79% were counted once. 10% to 12% of the sample is held by the ten biggest clonotypes.

This record comes from a study of cytotoxic CD8 clonotypes in ibrutinib-treated CLL (dated by TCRdb to 2020 to 2023). With respect to the entire study: In this cohort, around 14 patients were treatment-naive and ten to eleven were relapsed/refractory, while about 18 had unmutated IGHV. Cryopreserved peripheral blood mononuclear cells were obtained prior to treatment, at the time of response, and at either disease progression or sustained remission. An average of 255,043 productive templates and tens of thousands of productive rearrangements was obtained per sample. Of the roughly 90 people in the trial, 26 had longitudinal samples available. Patients were still on ibrutinib when every remission and progressive disease sample was collected. The response samples were drawn at a median of 12 months into treatment, with a range of about 6 to 36 months. Partial responses were observed in 24 patients and complete responses in 2; after a median follow-up of around 64 months, remission was maintained in around 14 patients and progression was observed in some twelve.

The sample's time point label is to be understood as: about eleven months on ibrutinib. For TCR beta library preparation, roughly 2 micrograms of genomic DNA were extracted from the cryopreserved PBMCs. Longitudinal blood samples from CLL patients on ibrutinib monotherapy were analyzed using high-throughput TCR beta sequencing. The patients took part in an open-label, single-center phase 2 trial of ibrutinib monotherapy. General conclusions and limits of the study: Baseline clonality was found to be higher than that of age-matched healthy donors and was strongly correlated with circulating CD8+ T-cell counts. Clonality increased at ibrutinib response, stayed stable in sustained remission, and fell back toward baseline at progression. Sampling times were not matched between sustained-remission and progressing patients, and lymph node repertoires were not studied. Public clonotypes were rare and either contracted or stayed stable during treatment, and the rise in clonality at ibrutinib response reflected the expansion of private clonotypes.

This specimen consisted of PBMCs, obtained after 12 months of ibrutinib treatment. This clonotype was obtained from a human donor with chronic lymphocytic leukemia. Recombination linked TRBV18 to TRBJ2-2; 7 of the junction bases match TRBD2. The DNA is as follows: TGTGCCAGCTCACCAAGGAGGCTAGCGGAGGGCAACACCGGGGAGCTGTTTTTT. Its translation reads: CASSPRRLAEGNTGELFF.